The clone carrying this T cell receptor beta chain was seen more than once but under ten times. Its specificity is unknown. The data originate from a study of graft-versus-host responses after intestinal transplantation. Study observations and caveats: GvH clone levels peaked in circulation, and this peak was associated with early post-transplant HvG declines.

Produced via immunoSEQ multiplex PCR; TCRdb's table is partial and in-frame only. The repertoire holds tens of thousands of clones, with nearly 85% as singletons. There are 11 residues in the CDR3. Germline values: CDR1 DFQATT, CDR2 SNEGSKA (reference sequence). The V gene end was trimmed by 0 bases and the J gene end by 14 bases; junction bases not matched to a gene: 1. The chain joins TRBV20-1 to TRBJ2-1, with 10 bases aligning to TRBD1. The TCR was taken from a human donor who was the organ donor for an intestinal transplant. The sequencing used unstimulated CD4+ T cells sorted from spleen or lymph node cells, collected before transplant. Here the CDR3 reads CSARDGQGEFF. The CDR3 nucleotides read TGCAGTGCTAGAGATGGACAGGGGGAGTTCTTC.